Sequencing of this TCR beta chain was carried out in a study of blood T cells in healthy people across ages. Per the germline V gene, CDR1 is SQVTM and CDR2 is ANQGSEA. The CDR3 spans 16 residues. Trimming removed 5 bases from V and 4 bases from J, with 21 bases in between. Using a J-beta primer mix together with a sample-barcoded 5' primer, a second PCR was run for roughly 6 to 12 cycles. The template-switch adaptor, which had 12 random nucleotides, put a tag on each cDNA molecule. Sequencing recovered at least 3 million CDR3-containing paired-end reads from each sample. TCRdb re-called the 5' RACE reads with MiXCR, one entry per CDR3 protein. The data show approximately 800,000 distinct CDR3 sequences, 35% to 60% seen once. Broader study findings: Correlation between TCR beta diversity and naive T cell percentage was strong.

A word on this clonotype: Its antigen remains unknown.

The V and J genes are TRBV29-1 and TRBJ1-5; D is unresolved. Material: blood. This receptor was taken from a man older than 75 in good health. The CDR3 protein is CSVKYAQPGRNQPQHF. The CDR3 DNA is TGCAGCGTTAAGTATGCACAGCCAGGACGAAATCAGCCCCAGCATTTT.